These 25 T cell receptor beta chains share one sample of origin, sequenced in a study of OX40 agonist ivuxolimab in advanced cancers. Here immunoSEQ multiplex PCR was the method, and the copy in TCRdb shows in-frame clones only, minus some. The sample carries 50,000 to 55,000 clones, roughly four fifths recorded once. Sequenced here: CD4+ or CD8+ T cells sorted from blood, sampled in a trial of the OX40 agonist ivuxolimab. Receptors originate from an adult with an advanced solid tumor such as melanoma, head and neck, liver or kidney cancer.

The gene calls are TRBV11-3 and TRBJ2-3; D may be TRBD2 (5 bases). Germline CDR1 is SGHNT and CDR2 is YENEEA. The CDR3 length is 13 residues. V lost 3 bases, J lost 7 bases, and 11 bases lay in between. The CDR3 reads CASSFNSVNTQYF. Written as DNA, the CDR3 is TGTGCCAGCAGCTTCAATAGCGTAAATACGCAGTATTTT.

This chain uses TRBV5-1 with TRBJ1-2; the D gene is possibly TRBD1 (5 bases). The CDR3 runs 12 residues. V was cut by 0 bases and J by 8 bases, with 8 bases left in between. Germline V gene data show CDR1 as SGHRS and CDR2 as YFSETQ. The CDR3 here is CASSLEGAGYTF. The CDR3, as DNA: TGCGCCAGCAGCTTGGAAGGGGCCGGCTACACCTTC.

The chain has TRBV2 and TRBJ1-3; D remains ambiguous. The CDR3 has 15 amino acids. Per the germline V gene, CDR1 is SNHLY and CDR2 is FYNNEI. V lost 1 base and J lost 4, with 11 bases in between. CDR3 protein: CASSEEDPVGNTIYF. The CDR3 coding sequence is TGTGCCAGCAGTGAAGAGGATCCCGTAGGAAACACCATATATTTT.

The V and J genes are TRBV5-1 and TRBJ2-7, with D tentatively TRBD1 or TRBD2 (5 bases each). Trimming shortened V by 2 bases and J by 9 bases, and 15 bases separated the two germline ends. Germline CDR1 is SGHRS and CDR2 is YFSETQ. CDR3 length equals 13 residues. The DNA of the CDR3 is TGCGCCAGCAGCTTAGCCTGGGACGCTCGGCAGTACTTC. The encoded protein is CASSLAWDARQYF.

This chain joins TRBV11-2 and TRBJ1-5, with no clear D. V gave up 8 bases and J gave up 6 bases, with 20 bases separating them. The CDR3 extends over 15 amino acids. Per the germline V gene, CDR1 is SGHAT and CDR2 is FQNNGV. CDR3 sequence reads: CASQADGLPVQPQHF. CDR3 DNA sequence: TGTGCCAGCCAGGCCGACGGACTACCTGTTCAGCCCCAGCATTTT.

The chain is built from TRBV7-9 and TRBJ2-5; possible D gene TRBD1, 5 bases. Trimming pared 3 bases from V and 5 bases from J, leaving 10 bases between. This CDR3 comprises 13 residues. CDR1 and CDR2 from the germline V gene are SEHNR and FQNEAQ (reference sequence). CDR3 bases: TGTGCCAGCAGCTTTGCAGGGTTGGAGACCCAGTACTTC. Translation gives CASSFAGLETQYF. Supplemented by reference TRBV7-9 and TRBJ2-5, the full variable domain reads DTGVSQNPRHKITKRGQNVTFRCDPISEHNRLYWYRQTLGQGPEFLTYFQNEAQLEKSRLLSDRFSAERPKGSFSTLEIQRTEQGDSAMYLCASSFAGLETQYFGPGTRLLVL.

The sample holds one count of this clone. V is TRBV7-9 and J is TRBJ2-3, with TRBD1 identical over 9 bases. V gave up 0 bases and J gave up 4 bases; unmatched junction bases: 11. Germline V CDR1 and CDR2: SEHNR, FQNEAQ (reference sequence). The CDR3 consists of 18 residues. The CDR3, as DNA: TGTGCCAGCAGCTTAGCTTTACTAGGACAGGGGAGAGCAGATACGCAGTATTTT. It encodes CASSLALLGQGRADTQYF.

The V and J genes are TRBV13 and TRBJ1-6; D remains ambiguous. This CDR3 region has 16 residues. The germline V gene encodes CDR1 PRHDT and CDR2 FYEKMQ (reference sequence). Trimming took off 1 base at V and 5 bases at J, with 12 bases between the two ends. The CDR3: CASSLAAGADNSPLHF. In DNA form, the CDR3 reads TGTGCCAGCAGCTTAGCGGCAGGCGCCGATAATTCACCCCTCCACTTT.

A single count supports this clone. CDR3 amino acids: CASSIKGGDQPQHF. The CDR3 DNA is TGTGCCAGTAGTATAAAAGGGGGGGATCAGCCCCAGCATTTT. The V call is TRBV19, the J call TRBJ1-5, with D perhaps matching TRBD1 (6 bases). CDR3 size: 14 residues. The germline V gene has CDR1 LNHDA and CDR2 SQIVND (reference sequence). The ends were cut back, 2 bases at V and 5 bases at J, with 10 bases in the middle.

This CDR3 reads CASSIGLAAYQFF. CDR3 sequence (DNA): TGTGCCAGTAGTATCGGCCTAGCGGCTTACCAGTTCTTC. The chain links TRBV19 to TRBJ2-1; 7 positions agree with TRBD2. Germline V gene lookup returns CDR1 LNHDA and CDR2 SQIVND (reference sequence). V lost 3 bases to trimming and J lost 13 bases; unmatched junction nucleotides: 9. The length of the CDR3 is 13 residues.

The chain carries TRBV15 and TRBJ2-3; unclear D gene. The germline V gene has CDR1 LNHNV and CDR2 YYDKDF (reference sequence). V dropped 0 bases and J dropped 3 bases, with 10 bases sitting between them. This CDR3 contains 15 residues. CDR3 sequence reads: CATSREYGSTDTQYF. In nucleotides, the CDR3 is TGTGCCACCAGCAGAGAATATGGGTCGACAGATACGCAGTATTTT.

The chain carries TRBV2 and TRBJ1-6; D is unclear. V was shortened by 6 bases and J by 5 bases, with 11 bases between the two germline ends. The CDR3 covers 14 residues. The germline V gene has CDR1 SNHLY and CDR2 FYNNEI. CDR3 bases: TGTGCCAGCAGCTTCCGGGCCGATAATTCACCCCTCCACTTT. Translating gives CASSFRADNSPLHF.

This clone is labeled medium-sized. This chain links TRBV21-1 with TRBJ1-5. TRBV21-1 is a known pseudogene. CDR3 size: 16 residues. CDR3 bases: TGTGCCAGCAGCCCCCCCGTGAGGCACTTGGATCAGCCCCAGCATTTT. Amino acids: CASSPPVRHLDQPQHF.

Here the CDR3 reads CASSLAFRQGGFEQYF. The CDR3 DNA follows: TGTGCCAGCAGCTTGGCGTTTAGACAGGGGGGTTTTGAGCAGTACTTC. The rearrangement joins TRBV5-4 to TRBJ2-7; 9 nucleotides agree with TRBD1. CDR3 length: 16 residues. V was pared by 0 bases and J by 7 bases, with 11 bases of the junction left unmatched. Germline CDR1 SGHNT, CDR2 YYREEE (reference sequence). The full variable domain, with the rest looked up from reference TRBV5-4 and TRBJ2-7, is ETGVTQSPTHLIKTRGQQVTLRCSSQSGHNTVSWYQQALGQGPQFIFQYYREEENGRGNFPPRFSGLQFPNYSSELNVNALELDDSALYLCASSLAFRQGGFEQYFGPGTRLTVT.

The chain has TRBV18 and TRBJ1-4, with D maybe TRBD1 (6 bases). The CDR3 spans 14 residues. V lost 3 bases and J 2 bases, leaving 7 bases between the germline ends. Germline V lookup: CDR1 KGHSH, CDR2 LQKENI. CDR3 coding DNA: TGTGCCAGCTCACCGGGGGCCACTAATGAAAAACTGTTTTTT. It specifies CASSPGATNEKLFF.

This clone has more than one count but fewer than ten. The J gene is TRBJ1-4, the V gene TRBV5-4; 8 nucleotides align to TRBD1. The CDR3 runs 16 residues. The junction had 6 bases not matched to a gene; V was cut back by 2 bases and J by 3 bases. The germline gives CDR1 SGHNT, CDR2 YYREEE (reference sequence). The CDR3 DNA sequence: TGTGCCAGCAGCTTTAAACAGGGGGACGCTAATGAAAAACTGTTTTTT. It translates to CASSFKQGDANEKLFF. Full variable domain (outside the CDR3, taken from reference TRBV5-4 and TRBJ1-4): ETGVTQSPTHLIKTRGQQVTLRCSSQSGHNTVSWYQQALGQGPQFIFQYYREEENGRGNFPPRFSGLQFPNYSSELNVNALELDDSALYLCASSFKQGDANEKLFFGSGTQLSVL.

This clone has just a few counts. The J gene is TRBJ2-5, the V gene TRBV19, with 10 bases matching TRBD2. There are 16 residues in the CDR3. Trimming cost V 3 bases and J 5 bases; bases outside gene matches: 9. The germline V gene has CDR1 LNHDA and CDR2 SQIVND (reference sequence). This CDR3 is CASSIGAAGGRETQYF. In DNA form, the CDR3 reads TGTGCCAGTAGTATTGGCGCAGCGGGGGGGCGGGAGACCCAGTACTTC.

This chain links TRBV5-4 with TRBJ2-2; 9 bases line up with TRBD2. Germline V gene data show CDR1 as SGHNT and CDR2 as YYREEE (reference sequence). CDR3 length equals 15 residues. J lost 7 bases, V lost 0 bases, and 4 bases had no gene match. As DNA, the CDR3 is TGTGCCAGCAGCTTGGTGCGGGGGGGCCACGGGGAGCTGTTTTTT. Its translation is CASSLVRGGHGELFF.

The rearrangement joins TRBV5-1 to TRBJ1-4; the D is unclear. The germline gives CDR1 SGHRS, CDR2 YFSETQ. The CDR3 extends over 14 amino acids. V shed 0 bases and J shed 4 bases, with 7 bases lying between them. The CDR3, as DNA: TGCGCCAGCAGCTTGGACGAGGGTAATGAAAAACTGTTTTTT. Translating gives CASSLDEGNEKLFF.

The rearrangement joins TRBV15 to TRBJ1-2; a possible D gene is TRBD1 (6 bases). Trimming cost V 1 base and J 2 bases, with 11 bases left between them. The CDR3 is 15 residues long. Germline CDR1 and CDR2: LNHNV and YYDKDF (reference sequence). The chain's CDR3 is CATSRARTVNYGYTF. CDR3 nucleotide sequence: TGTGCCACCAGCAGAGCACGGACAGTGAACTATGGCTACACCTTC.

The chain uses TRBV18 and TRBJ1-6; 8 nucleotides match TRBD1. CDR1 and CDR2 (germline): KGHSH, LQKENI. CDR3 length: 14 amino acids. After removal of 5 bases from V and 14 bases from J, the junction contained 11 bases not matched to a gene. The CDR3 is CASSEGQGTGSLHF. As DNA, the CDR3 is TGTGCCAGCTCAGAAGGACAGGGCACGGGGTCCCTCCACTTT.

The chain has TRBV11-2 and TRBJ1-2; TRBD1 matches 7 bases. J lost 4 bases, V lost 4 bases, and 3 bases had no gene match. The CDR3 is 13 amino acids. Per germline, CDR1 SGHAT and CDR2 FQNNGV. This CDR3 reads CASSSDRAYGYTF. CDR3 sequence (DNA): TGTGCCAGCAGCTCAGACAGGGCCTATGGCTACACCTTC.

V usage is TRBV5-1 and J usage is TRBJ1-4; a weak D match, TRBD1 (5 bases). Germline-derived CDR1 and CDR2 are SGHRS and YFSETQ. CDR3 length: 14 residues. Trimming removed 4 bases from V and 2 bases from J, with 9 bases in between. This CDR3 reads CASSRDPTNEKLFF. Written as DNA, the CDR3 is TGCGCCAGCAGCAGGGACCCCACTAATGAAAAACTGTTTTTT.

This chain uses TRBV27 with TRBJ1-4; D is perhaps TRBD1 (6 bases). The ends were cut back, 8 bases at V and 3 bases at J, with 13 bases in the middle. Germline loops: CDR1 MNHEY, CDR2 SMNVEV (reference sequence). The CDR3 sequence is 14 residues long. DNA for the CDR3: TGTGCCAGCCGCGCACAGGGCCCTAATGAAAAACTGTTTTTT. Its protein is CASRAQGPNEKLFF.

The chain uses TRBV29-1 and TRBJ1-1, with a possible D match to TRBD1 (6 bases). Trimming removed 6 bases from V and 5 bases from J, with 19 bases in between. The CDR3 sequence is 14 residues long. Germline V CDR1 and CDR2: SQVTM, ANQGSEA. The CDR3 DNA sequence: TGCAGCGTGGCCGTCTGGGGGGGGCGGACTGAAGCTTTCTTT. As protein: CSVAVWGGRTEAFF.